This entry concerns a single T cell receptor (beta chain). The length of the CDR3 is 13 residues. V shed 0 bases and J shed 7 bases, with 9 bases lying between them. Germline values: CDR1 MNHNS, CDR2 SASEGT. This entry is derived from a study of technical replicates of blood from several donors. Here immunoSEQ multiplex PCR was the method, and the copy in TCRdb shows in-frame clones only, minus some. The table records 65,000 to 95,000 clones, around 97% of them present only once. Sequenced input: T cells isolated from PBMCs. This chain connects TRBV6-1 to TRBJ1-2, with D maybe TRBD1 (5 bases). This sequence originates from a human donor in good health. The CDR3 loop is CASSEAGVGGYTF. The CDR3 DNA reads TGTGCCAGCAGTGAAGCAGGGGTCGGTGGCTACACCTTC.